Listed here is a single T cell receptor (beta chain). Its antigen is unidentified. CDR1 and CDR2 from the germline V gene are KGHSH and LQKENI. With 8 bases removed from V and 1 base from J, the gap between germline ends came to 16 bases. The CDR3 length is 15 residues. The source of the sample is a study of cytomegalovirus exposure and HLA in healthy donors. Study-wide findings and caveats: In a later analysis, TCR beta V- and J-gene trimming was associated with a missense DCLRE1C variant. Sequencing artifact likely explains a cluster of highly shared sequence variants. Immune exposure information available was restricted to CMV serostatus. What a later analysis showed was that several of the most significant clusters appeared linked to common viral pathogens.

The study ran its PCR with 60 Vbeta and 13 Jbeta primers. Assay used: immunoSEQ multiplex PCR; TCRdb lists only in-frame clones, some missing. The sample includes 250,000 to 350,000 clones, just over 70% of them seen just once. The sample consisted of PBMCs. This receptor was obtained from a female donor in good health and CMV-seronegative. The chain joins TRBV18 to TRBJ2-3; TRBD2 might be the D (6 bases). In DNA form, the CDR3 reads TGTGCCAGCACCATACGGGAGAAGGGCACAGATACGCAGTATTTT. Its protein product is CASTIREKGTDTQYF.